The clone carrying this T cell receptor (beta chain) was picked up many times. Its antigen is still unknown. This record belongs to a study of Graves' ophthalmopathy and Graves' hyperthyroidism. The study's findings and limits: Ophthalmopathy cases were distinguished from stable hyperthyroidism by a 13-signature model, reaching 85% to 90% sensitivity and 81.08% specificity.

Transcripts of RNA were the source for amplifying TCR beta CDR3 regions. The first-round RT-PCR employed HTBI primers together with the Qiagen OneStep RT-PCR kit. A multiplex PCR was then performed as the second round. TCRdb re-derived calls from the multiplex PCR reads in MiXCR, one entry per CDR3 protein. The table includes some 360,000 distinct CDR3 sequences, about 18% detected once. The CDR3 spans 16 residues. V was clipped by 6 bases and J by 3 bases; unmatched bases: 11. CDR1 is KGHDR, CDR2 SFDVKD, per germline. The sample comprised peripheral blood. The TCR sequence derives from an adult woman with stable Graves' hyperthyroidism. This sequence joins TRBV24-1 and TRBJ2-5; 8 bases map to TRBD1. The chain's CDR3 is CATSPGGASRKETQYF. The CDR3 nucleotides read TGTGCCACCAGTCCAGGGGGCGCGTCTCGAAAAGAGACCCAGTACTTC.